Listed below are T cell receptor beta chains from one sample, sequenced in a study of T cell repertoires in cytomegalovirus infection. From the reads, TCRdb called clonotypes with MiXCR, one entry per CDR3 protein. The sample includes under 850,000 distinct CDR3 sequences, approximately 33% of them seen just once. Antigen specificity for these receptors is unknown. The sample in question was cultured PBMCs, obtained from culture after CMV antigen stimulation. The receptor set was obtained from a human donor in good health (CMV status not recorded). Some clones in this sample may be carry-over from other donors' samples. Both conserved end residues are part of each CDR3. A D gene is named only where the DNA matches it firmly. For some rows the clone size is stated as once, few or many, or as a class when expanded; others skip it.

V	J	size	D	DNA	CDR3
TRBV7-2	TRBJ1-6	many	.	TGTGCCAGCAGCTTAGTGGCCTCCTATAATTCACCCCTCCACTTT	CASSLVASYNSPLHF
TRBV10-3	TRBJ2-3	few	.	TGTGCCATCAAAAGGGATATTGGTAGCACAGATACGCAGTATTTT	CAIKRDIGSTDTQYF
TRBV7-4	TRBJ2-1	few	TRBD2	TGTGCCAGCAGCCGGACCCTGCGGGAGGGACTCTACAATGAGCAGTTCTTC	CASSRTLREGLYNEQFF
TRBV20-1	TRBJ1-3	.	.	TGCAGTGTCAAAGGAAACACCATATATTTT	CSVKGNTIYF
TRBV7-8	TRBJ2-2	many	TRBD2	TGTGCCAGCAGGGAACTAGCGGGAGTTACCGGGGAGCTGTTTTTT	CASRELAGVTGELFF
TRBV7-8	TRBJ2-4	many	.	TGTGCCAGCAGCTTATGGGCAGCTGATACCAAAAACATTCAGTACTTC	CASSLWAADTKNIQYF
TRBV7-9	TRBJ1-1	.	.	TGTGCCAGCAGCCCGTTAGACGGGCGTGAAGCTTTCTTT	CASSPLDGREAFF
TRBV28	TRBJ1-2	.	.	TGTGCCAGCAGTTTGGATTTCTATGGCTACACCTTC	CASSLDFYGYTF
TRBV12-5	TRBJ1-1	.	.	TGTGCTAGTGGTAAGGAGGGGAACACTGAAGCTTTCTTT	CASGKEGNTEAFF
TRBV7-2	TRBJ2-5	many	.	TGTGCCAGCAGCTTTGCAGGGGACGAGACCCAGTACTTC	CASSFAGDETQYF
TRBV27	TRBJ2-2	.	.	TGTGCCAGCAGTTTAACGAGCATTAGGGGGACCGGGGAGCTGTTTTTT	CASSLTSIRGTGELFF
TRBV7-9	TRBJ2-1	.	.	TGTGCCAGCAGCTTCGCAGTCAATGAGCAGTTCTTC	CASSFAVNEQFF
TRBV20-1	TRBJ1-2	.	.	TGCAGTGCTAGAGACGTGGACAGCTATGGCTACACCTTC	CSARDVDSYGYTF
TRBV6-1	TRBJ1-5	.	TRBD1	TGTGCCAGCAGTATACTACAGGGGTCCTACCAGCCCCAGCATTTT	CASSILQGSYQPQHF
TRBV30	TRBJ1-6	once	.	TGTGCCTGGAGCTTCGGGACGGATAATTCACCCCTCCACTTT	CAWSFGTDNSPLHF
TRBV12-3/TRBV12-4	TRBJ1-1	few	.	TGTGCCAGCAGTCAGGAGCGGAACACTGAAGCTTTCTTT	CASSQERNTEAFF
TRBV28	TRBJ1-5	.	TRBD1	TGTGCCAGCAGGCCAGGGGGCGAACCCCAGCATTTT	CASRPGGEPQHF
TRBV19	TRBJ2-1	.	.	TGTGCCAGCACCGGGGGGCCCGCCTACAATGAGCAGTTCTTC	CASTGGPAYNEQFF
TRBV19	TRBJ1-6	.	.	TGTGCCAGTAGTATTCGTGCAGAGGATTCACCCCTCCACTTT	CASSIRAEDSPLHF
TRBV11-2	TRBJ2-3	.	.	TGTGCCGTTTCTATGACAGATACGCAGTATTTT	CAVSMTDTQYF
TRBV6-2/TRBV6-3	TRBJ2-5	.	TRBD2	TGTGCCGGACTGGTGACTAGCGGGACCGAAGAGACCCAGTACTTC	CAGLVTSGTEETQYF
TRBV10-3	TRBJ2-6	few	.	TGTGCCATCAGTCGGCCGGCGACAGCTGTGGACTCTGGGGCCAACGTCCTGACTTTC	CAISRPATAVDSGANVLTF
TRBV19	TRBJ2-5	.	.	TGTGCCAGTAGTATAGACAGTCACGAGACCCAGTACTTC	CASSIDSHETQYF
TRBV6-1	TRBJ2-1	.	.	TGTGCCAGCAGCCCCCCGGCCCCCCACGGGGACGAGCAGTTCTTC	CASSPPAPHGDEQFF
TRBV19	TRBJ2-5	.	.	TGTGCCAGTAGTATAGATCTCGGGGTGGAGACCCAGTACTTC	CASSIDLGVETQYF
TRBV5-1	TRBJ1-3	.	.	TGTGCCAGCAGCTTATCAGGAGACTCTGGAAACACCATATATTTT	CASSLSGDSGNTIYF
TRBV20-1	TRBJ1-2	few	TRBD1	TGCAGTGCTAAGGACAGGGGATATGGCTACACCTTC	CSAKDRGYGYTF
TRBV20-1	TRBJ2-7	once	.	TGCAGTGCTAGAGATCATGGGGGCTCCTACGAGCAGTACTTC	CSARDHGGSYEQYF
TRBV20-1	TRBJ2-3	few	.	TGCAGTGCTAGTACGGAAGGCACAGATACGCAGTATTTT	CSASTEGTDTQYF
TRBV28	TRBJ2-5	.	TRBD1	TGTGCCAGCAGTGACAGGGGTTGGGGGACCCAGTACTTC	CASSDRGWGTQYF
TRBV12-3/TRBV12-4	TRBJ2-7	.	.	TGTGCCAGCAGTTTTTGGGACGGGTACTCCTACGAGCAGTACTTC	CASSFWDGYSYEQYF